The 7 T cell receptor beta chains listed next were all sequenced from one sample in a study of T cells in Graves' hyperthyroidism and ophthalmopathy. Researchers took RNA transcripts and amplified the TCR beta CDR3 regions from them. First-round RT-PCR with HTBI primers amplified the TCR CDR3 region. Via MiXCR, TCRdb re-called the multiplex PCR reads, giving one row per CDR3 protein. Of some 760,000 distinct CDR3 sequences listed, about 14% are singletons. The sample comprised blood. The source of these receptors is a woman between 18 and 29 years old with Graves' hyperthyroidism.

This clonotype was found many times. The gene calls are TRBV7-2 and TRBJ2-5; 8 bases map to TRBD1. This CDR3 comprises 17 residues. In germline, CDR1 is SGHTA, CDR2 FQGNSA. V trimming: 5 bases; J trimming: 7 bases; junction bases outside the gene matches: 18. CDR3 nucleotide sequence: TGTGCCAGCAGCGTATCCGGGACAGGCCTCTCCTTGGGGACCCAGTACTTC. Residues: CASSVSGTGLSLGTQYF.

The V and J genes are TRBV6-1 and TRBJ2-1; 7 nucleotides align to TRBD2. Per germline, CDR1 MNHNS and CDR2 SASEGT. This CDR3 spans 15 amino acids. V was clipped by 2 bases and J by 6 bases; unmatched bases: 7. For the CDR3, the DNA is TGTGCCAGCAGTGAAAGAGCGGGGTCAAGCAATGAGCAGTTCTTC. Amino acids: CASSERAGSSNEQFF.

This clonotype was seen many times. The chain couples TRBV5-5 to TRBJ2-1, with 13 nucleotides matching TRBD2. In germline, CDR1 is SGHKS, CDR2 YYEKEE (reference sequence). The CDR3 covers 16 residues. V shed 7 bases, J shed 7 bases, and the junction held 11 bases outside the gene matches. CDR3 loop: CASSGTSGILGNEQFF. The DNA of the CDR3 is TGTGCCAGCTCCGGGACTAGCGGGATCCTGGGGAATGAGCAGTTCTTC.

This clonotype showed up many times. The chain couples TRBV2 to TRBJ2-1; D may be TRBD2 (5 bases). V lost 3 bases, J lost 9 bases, and 21 bases lay in between. In germline, CDR1 is SNHLY, CDR2 FYNNEI. CDR3 length: 16 residues. The CDR3 nucleotides are TGTGCCAGCAGTGATGGAGCGGAGAAGGAGATCTGTGAGCAGTTCTTC. Translated, it gives CASSDGAEKEICEQFF.

The CDR3 coding sequence is TGTGCCAGCAGTTTTAACCCGGCATCCCCCGAACAAGAGACCCAGTACTTC. It codes for CASSFNPASPEQETQYF. The chain links TRBV28 to TRBJ2-5; D is uncertain. V was pared by 3 bases and J by 2 bases, with 19 bases between. CDR1 and CDR2 from the germline V gene are MDHEN and SYDVKM. The CDR3 spans 17 residues.

This clonotype was counted only a few times. V and J are TRBV20-1 and TRBJ1-4, with 11 bases that match TRBD1. V was pared by 5 bases and J by 7 bases, with 3 bases of the junction left unmatched. The CDR3 covers 13 residues. Looked up from germline, CDR1 is DFQATT and CDR2 is SNEGSKA (reference sequence). In DNA form, the CDR3 reads TGCAGTGCTTACGGGACAGGGGGTGAAAAACTGTTTTTT. Its protein is CSAYGTGGEKLFF.

This clonotype has a count of ten or more. The CDR3 loop is CAWSWQRVSLGEQYF. CDR3 nucleotide sequence: TGTGCCTGGAGTTGGCAGCGGGTGTCGCTGGGCGAGCAGTACTTC. The V and J genes are TRBV30 and TRBJ2-7, with D maybe TRBD2 (6 bases). Germline V gene sequence: CDR1 GTSNPN, CDR2 SVGIG (reference sequence). The V gene lost 2 bases and the J gene lost 6 bases, with 20 bases spanning the gap. The CDR3 length is 15 residues.